The 10 T cell receptor beta chains below all came from one sample that was sequenced in a study of blood T cell repertoires in COVID-19 (dated by TCRdb to about 2020). Library prep was done by the immunoSEQ multiplex PCR assay. In its TCRdb copy, this immuneACCESS table keeps in-frame sequences only and misses some clones. Where compared with another copy, unresolved V genes explain less than half of these, and the others have no known cause. Within this sample are under 250,000 clones, with approximately 86% of them counted one time only. The ten largest make up about 7.6% of the sample. The sequencing input was peripheral blood. All receptors come from a woman in her 70s with active or convalescent COVID-19.

V is TRBV6-6 and J is TRBJ2-3, with TRBD1 matching over 9 bases. The V and J ends lost 2 bases and 4 bases, in that order; junction bases with no gene match: 4. The germline CDR1 and CDR2 sequences are MNHNY and SVGAGI (reference sequence). The CDR3 contains 15 residues. The CDR3 DNA follows: TGTGCCAGCAGTTACGGACAGGGGATGGCAGATACGCAGTATTTT. It is translated as CASSYGQGMADTQYF.

The V call is TRBV7-9, the J call TRBJ2-7, with TRBD1 identical over 10 bases. Germline trimming cut 3 bases from V and 3 bases from J; bases unmatched to any gene: 5. Germline V lookup: CDR1 SEHNR, CDR2 FQNEAQ (reference sequence). This CDR3 contains 15 residues. Written as DNA, the CDR3 is TGTGCCAGCAGCTTTGGGACAGGGGAGGTCTACGAGCAGTACTTC. Amino acids: CASSFGTGEVYEQYF.

The CDR3 DNA sequence: TGTGCCAGCAGCCGTAGTGGCATTCAGTACTTC. Translated, it gives CASSRSGIQYF. The genes are TRBV3-1 (or the pseudogene TRBV3-2) and TRBJ2-4; D is ambiguous. V lost 4 bases, J lost 9 bases, and 7 bases lay in between. This CDR3 has 11 amino acids. In germline, CDR1 is LGHDT, CDR2 YNNKEL (reference sequence).

This chain links TRBV4-2 with TRBJ1-5; D perhaps matches TRBD1 (5 bases). V lost 4 bases to trimming and J lost 2 bases, with 15 bases between them. CDR3 length: 16 amino acids. CDR1 and CDR2 (germline): LGHNA, YNFKEQ. The CDR3 region is CASSRDAGEGNQPQHF. Here the CDR3 DNA reads TGTGCCAGCAGCCGGGACGCGGGGGAGGGCAATCAGCCCCAGCATTTT.

The chain is built from TRBV19 and TRBJ2-1; D perhaps matches TRBD1 (5 bases). The V end was cut by 6 bases, the J end by 6 bases, with 24 bases between. This CDR3 is 17 amino acids long. Germline V gene data show CDR1 as LNHDA and CDR2 as SQIVND (reference sequence). This chain's CDR3 is CASRARAQSLVFNEQFF. CDR3 DNA: TGTGCCAGTAGGGCCAGGGCACAGAGCCTCGTTTTCAATGAGCAGTTCTTC.

DNA of the CDR3: TGTGCCATCAGCGCGACAGGGGTGAACTATGGCTACACCTTC. This gives the protein CAISATGVNYGYTF. The chain is built from TRBV10-3 and TRBJ1-2, with 8 bases that match TRBD1. The CDR3 has 14 amino acids. The J segment lost 2 bases and the V segment lost 6 bases, leaving 5 bases of the junction unmatched. The germline gives CDR1 ENHRY, CDR2 SYGVKD.

The rearrangement links TRBV6-5 to TRBJ1-1; D is possibly TRBD1 (5 bases). The germline V gene encodes CDR1 MNHEY and CDR2 SVGAGI. The V end was cut by 2 bases, the J end by 9 bases, with 13 bases between. The CDR3 runs to 13 residues. CDR3: CASSYAEQVKAFF. CDR3 DNA sequence: TGTGCCAGCAGTTACGCGGAACAGGTTAAAGCTTTCTTT.

V gene TRBV12-3 or TRBV12-4 combines with J gene TRBJ1-1; TRBD1 matches 7 bases. CDR3 length: 13 residues. V trimming: 6 bases; J trimming: 6 bases; junction bases outside the gene matches: 7. The CDR3: CASSPHRGPEAFF. CDR3 sequence (DNA): TGTGCCAGCAGCCCCCACAGGGGCCCTGAAGCTTTCTTT.

The V gene is TRBV3-1 (or the pseudogene TRBV3-2), the J gene TRBJ1-1; D is ambiguous. The CDR3 runs to 11 residues. The germline CDR1 and CDR2 sequences are LGHDT and YNNKEL (reference sequence). Trimming stripped 4 bases from V and 8 bases from J, with 8 bases between. The CDR3 loop is CASSPGIEAFF. CDR3 sequence (DNA): TGTGCCAGCAGCCCAGGAATAGAAGCTTTCTTT.

V usage is TRBV5-5 and J usage is TRBJ1-6, with D perhaps matching TRBD1 (6 bases). The CDR3 has 14 amino acids. Germline-derived CDR1 and CDR2 are SGHKS and YYEKEE (reference sequence). V was clipped by 7 bases and J by 4 bases, with 12 bases between them. CDR3 nucleotide sequence: TGTGCCAGCGGACATACAGGGTATAATTCACCCCTCCACTTT. Translated, it gives CASGHTGYNSPLHF.